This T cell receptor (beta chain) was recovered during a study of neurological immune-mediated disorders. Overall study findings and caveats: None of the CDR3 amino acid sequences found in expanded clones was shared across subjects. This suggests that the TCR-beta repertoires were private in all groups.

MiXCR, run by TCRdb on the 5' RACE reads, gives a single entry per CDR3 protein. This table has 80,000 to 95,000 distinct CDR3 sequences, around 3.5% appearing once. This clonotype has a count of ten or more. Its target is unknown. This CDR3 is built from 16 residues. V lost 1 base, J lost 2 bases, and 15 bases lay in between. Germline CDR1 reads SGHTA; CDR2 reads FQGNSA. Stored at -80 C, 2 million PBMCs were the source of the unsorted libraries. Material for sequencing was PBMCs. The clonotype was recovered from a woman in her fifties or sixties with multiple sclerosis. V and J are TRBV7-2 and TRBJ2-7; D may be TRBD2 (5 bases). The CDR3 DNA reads TGTGCCAGCAGCTTAGGAGGGTTCGGGCCACCCTACGAGCAGTACTTC. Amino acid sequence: CASSLGGFGPPYEQYF.